This T cell receptor beta chain was observed in a study of cytomegalovirus exposure and HLA in healthy donors. Study in general: HLA-typed donors were the source of around 80 million unique TCRs, which an early data release held.

Comment on this clone: Its antigen is undetermined.

Study findings and constraints: Researchers reported that a few CMV-associated chains were confirmed in vitro as CMV antigen-specific.

V was pared by 2 bases and J by 2 bases, with 9 bases between. Germline loops: CDR1 GTSNPN, CDR2 SVGIG (reference sequence). This CDR3 spans 13 amino acids. Both 60 Vbeta primers and 13 Jbeta primers went into the PCR. The data were produced by immunoSEQ multiplex PCR, yet TCRdb's version contains in-frame clones alone and is incomplete. The sample has about 160,000 clones, about 79% seen once; the top ten hold roughly 6.7%. What was sequenced was PBMCs. This TCR was recovered from a man between 50 and 59 years old in good health and CMV-seropositive. V is TRBV30 and J is TRBJ2-5; D is uncertain. The CDR3 DNA is TGTGCCTGGAGTCTAACTATGCAAGAGACCCAGTACTTC. It encodes CAWSLTMQETQYF. The variable domain in full, with the rest retrieved from reference TRBV30 and TRBJ2-5, is SQTIHQWPATLVQPVGSPLSLECTVEGTSNPNLYWYRQAAGRGLQLLFYSVGIGQISSEVPQNLSASRPQDRQFILSSKKLLLSDSGFYLCAWSLTMQETQYFGPGTRLLVL.